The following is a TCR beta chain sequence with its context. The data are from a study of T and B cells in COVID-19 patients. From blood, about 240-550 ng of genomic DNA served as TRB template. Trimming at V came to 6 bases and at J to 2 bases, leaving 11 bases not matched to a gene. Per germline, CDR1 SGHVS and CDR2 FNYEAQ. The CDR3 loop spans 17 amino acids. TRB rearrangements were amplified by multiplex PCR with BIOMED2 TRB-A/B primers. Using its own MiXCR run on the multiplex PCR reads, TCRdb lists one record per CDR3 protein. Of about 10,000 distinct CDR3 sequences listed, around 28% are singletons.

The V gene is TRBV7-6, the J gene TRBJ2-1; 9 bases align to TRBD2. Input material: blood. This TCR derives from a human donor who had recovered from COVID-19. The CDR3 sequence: CASRNPWASGTYNEQFF. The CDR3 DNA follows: TGTGCCAGCAGAAACCCATGGGCTAGCGGGACCTACAATGAGCAGTTCTTC.